These T cell receptor beta chains were read from a single sample in a study of CD8 T cells in Susac syndrome. MiXCR was run by TCRdb on the immunoSEQ multiplex PCR reads, yielding one entry per CDR3 protein. This repertoire shows 170,000 or so distinct CDR3 sequences, roughly 94% found once; its top ten account for 0.099%. Sequencing input: CD4+ T cells from PBMCs. The receptors stem from a human donor with Susac syndrome. Each CDR3 is given with its conserved first and last residue. A D gene is named only where the DNA matches it firmly. A clone size is listed for some rows: how often the clone was seen (once, few, many), or a class if it is expanded.

cdr3_length j_call v_call d_call clone_size cdr3_aa cdr3_nt
15 TRBJ2-3 TRBV4-1 TRBD1 NA CASSEGQGGTDTQYF TGCGCCAGCAGCGAAGGACAGGGGGGTACAGATACGCAGTATTTT
15 TRBJ2-1 TRBV7-9 TRBD1 NA CASSFGTASYNEQFF TGTGCCAGCAGCTTCGGGACAGCTTCTTACAATGAGCAGTTCTTC
14 TRBJ1-5 TRBV15 TRBD1 NA CATSRDQGDQPQHF TGTGCCACCAGCAGAGATCAGGGGGATCAGCCCCAGCATTTT
17 TRBJ2-7 TRBV20-1 NA NA CSASPEGGGGQPGKQYF TGCAGTGCTTCGCCAGAGGGGGGTGGGGGACAGCCAGGGAAGCAGTACTTC
12 TRBJ2-1 TRBV4-2 NA few CASSQDVTEQFF TGTGCCAGCAGCCAAGATGTGACTGAGCAGTTCTTC
12 TRBJ2-1 TRBV24-1 NA NA CATSDETPEQFF TGTGCCACCAGTGACGAGACCCCTGAGCAGTTCTTC
18 TRBJ2-5 TRBV23-1 TRBD1 NA CASSLLGTEPLPRWTQYF TGCGCCAGCAGTCTGTTGGGGACAGAGCCTTTACCACGGTGGACCCAGTACTTC
14 TRBJ1-2 TRBV7-9 NA NA CASSPWTDPRGYTF TGTGCCAGCAGCCCCTGGACTGATCCCCGTGGCTACACCTTC
13 TRBJ2-2 TRBV15 TRBD1 NA CATGDRGTGELFF TGTGCCACCGGGGACAGGGGCACCGGGGAGCTGTTTTTT
15 TRBJ2-5 TRBV19 NA NA CASSPLGTGQETQYF TGTGCCAGTAGTCCCCTTGGCACAGGACAAGAGACCCAGTACTTC
14 TRBJ2-2 TRBV2 NA NA CASTLTEFTGELFF TGTGCCAGCACCCTGACAGAATTCACCGGGGAGCTGTTTTTT
13 TRBJ1-2 TRBV18 NA NA CASSPQNHYGYTF TGTGCCAGCTCACCACAGAATCACTATGGCTACACCTTC
16 TRBJ2-1 TRBV4-3 TRBD2 NA CARRRGISGRGNEQFF TGCGCCAGGCGGAGAGGGATTAGCGGGAGGGGGAATGAGCAGTTCTTC
13 TRBJ1-5 TRBV6-6 NA few CASSYGLNQPQHF TGTGCCAGCAGTTATGGGCTCAATCAGCCCCAGCATTTT
14 TRBJ2-5 TRBV6-2/TRBV6-3 NA NA CASSRVDGRETQYF TGTGCCAGCAGTCGCGTTGACGGCCGGGAGACCCAGTACTTC
15 TRBJ2-2 TRBV9 TRBD1 NA CASSVLGQGAGELFF TGTGCCAGCAGCGTTTTGGGACAGGGAGCCGGGGAGCTGTTTTTT
16 TRBJ2-3 TRBV18 TRBD1 once CASSPERQGATDTQYF TGTGCCAGCTCACCAGAAAGACAGGGCGCCACAGATACGCAGTATTTT
16 TRBJ2-3 TRBV24-1 TRBD1 NA CATSDPRGKGTDTQYF TGTGCCACCAGTGACCCCAGGGGGAAGGGCACAGATACGCAGTATTTT
19 TRBJ2-5 TRBV23-1 TRBD1 NA CASSQLTGTGVLYQETQYF TGCGCCAGCAGTCAATTAACCGGGACAGGGGTCCTGTACCAAGAGACCCAGTACTTC
14 TRBJ2-5 TRBV29-1 TRBD1 NA CSVGQGAPQETQYF TGCAGCGTGGGACAGGGGGCCCCCCAAGAGACCCAGTACTTC
14 TRBJ2-7 TRBV28 TRBD2 NA CASMGSGRASEQYF TGTGCCAGCATGGGGAGCGGGAGGGCCTCCGAGCAGTACTTC
16 TRBJ2-2 TRBV7-2 NA NA CASSLAGSPGVRELFF TGTGCCAGCAGCTTAGCTGGGTCCCCGGGGGTCCGGGAGCTGTTTTTT
14 TRBJ2-7 TRBV28 NA once CASSLSLEGARTDF TGTGCCAGCAGTTTATCCCTCGAAGGGGCTAGAACAGACTTC
15 TRBJ2-2 TRBV3-1 NA NA CASSRSGAGTGELFF TGTGCCAGCAGCCGGTCGGGGGCGGGGACCGGGGAGCTGTTTTTT
15 TRBJ2-3 TRBV7-2 TRBD2 NA CASSSSGGPADTQYF TGTGCCAGCAGCTCGAGCGGGGGTCCGGCAGATACGCAGTATTTT
14 TRBJ2-1 TRBV27 NA NA CASTLGSGDNEQFF TGTGCCAGCACCTTGGGTAGCGGAGACAATGAGCAGTTCTTC
13 TRBJ2-1 TRBV29-1 TRBD1 once CSGGLTGGSEQFF TGCAGCGGGGGATTGACAGGGGGCTCTGAGCAGTTCTTC
15 TRBJ2-1 TRBV3-1 TRBD1 NA CASSQVLGTGSEQFF TGTGCCAGCAGCCAAGTTTTAGGGACAGGGAGTGAGCAGTTCTTC